This note documents a single T cell receptor (beta chain) sequence. Its target is unknown. With 60 Vbeta and 13 Jbeta primers, the PCR was carried out. Sequencing was performed with immunoSEQ multiplex PCR; in TCRdb, only in-frame clones are kept and a portion is missing. The sample yields 150,000 to 200,000 clones, about 75% seen once. This sample stems from a study of cytomegalovirus exposure and HLA in healthy donors. Study-level points and caveats: In all likelihood, a cluster of highly shared sequence variants was a sequencing artifact. For most TCR beta V segments, an earlier analysis put the productive rate at about 90% or about 30% of the time. Accurate prediction of most subjects' HLA-A and HLA-B alleles from TCR beta sequences was reported.

Between the trimmed V and J ends, which lost 4 bases and 7 bases, there was a span of 20 bases. This CDR3 comprises 15 residues. Germline CDR1 SGHNT, CDR2 YYREEE (reference sequence). V is TRBV5-4 and J is TRBJ1-2; D might be TRBD1 (5 bases). This clonotype originated in a woman between 45 and 65 years old in good health and CMV-seropositive. Sequencing was carried out using PBMCs. CDR3 region: CASSVWGTPGLGYTF. The CDR3 DNA is TGTGCCAGCAGCGTATGGGGAACCCCAGGGCTTGGCTACACCTTC.